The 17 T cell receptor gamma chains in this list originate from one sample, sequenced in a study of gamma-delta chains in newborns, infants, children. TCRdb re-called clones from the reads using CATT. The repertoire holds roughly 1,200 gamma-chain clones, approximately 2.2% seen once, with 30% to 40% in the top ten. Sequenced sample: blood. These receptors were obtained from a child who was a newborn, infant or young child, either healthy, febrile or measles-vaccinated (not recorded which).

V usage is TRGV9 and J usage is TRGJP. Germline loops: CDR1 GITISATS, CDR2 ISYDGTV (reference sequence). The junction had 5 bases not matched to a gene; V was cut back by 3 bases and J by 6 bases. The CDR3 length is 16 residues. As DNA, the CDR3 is TGTGCCTTGTGGGAGTCGCTAGAGTTGGGCAAAAAAATCAAGGTATTT. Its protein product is CALWESLELGKKIKVF.

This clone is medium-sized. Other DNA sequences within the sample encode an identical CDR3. The CDR3 loop is CALWEEKELGKKIKVF. The CDR3 bases are TGTGCCTTGTGGGAGGAAAAAGAGTTGGGCAAAAAAATCAAGGTATTT. This chain connects TRGV9 to TRGJP. The germline V gene encodes CDR1 GITISATS and CDR2 ISYDGTV (reference sequence). The CDR3 length is 16 residues. Trimming removed 2 bases from V and 5 bases from J; junction bases left unmatched: 3.

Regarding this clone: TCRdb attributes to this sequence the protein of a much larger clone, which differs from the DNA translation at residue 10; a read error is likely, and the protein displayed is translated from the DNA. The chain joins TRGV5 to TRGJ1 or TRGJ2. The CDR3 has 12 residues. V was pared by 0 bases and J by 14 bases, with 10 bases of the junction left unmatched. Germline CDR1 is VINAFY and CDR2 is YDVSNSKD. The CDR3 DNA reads TGTGCCACCTGGGACAGGCTGAGGGAGGAACTCTTT. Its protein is CATWDRLREELF.

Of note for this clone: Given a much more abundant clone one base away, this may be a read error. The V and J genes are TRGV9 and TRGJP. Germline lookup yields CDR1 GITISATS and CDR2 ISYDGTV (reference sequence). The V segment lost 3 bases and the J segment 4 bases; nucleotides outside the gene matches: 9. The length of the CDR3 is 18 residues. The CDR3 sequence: CALWELPAQELGKKIKVF. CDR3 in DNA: TGTGCCTTGTGGGAGCTACCAGCTCAAGAGTTGGGCAAAAAAATCAAGGTATTT.

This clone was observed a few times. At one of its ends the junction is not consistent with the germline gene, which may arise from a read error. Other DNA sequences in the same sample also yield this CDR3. As DNA, the CDR3 is TGCGCCCTGTGGGATTTTCAAGAGTTGGGCAAAAAAATCAAGGTATTT. It translates to CALWDFQELGKKIKVF. The V gene is TRGV9, the J gene TRGJP. Per germline, CDR1 GITISATS and CDR2 ISYDGTV (reference sequence). CDR3 length equals 16 residues.

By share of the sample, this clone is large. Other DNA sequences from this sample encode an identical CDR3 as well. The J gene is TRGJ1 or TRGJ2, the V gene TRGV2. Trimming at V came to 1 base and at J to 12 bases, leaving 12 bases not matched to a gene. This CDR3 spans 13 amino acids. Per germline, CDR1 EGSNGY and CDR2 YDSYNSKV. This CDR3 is CATWDGPSLGKLF. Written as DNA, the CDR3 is TGTGCCACCTGGGACGGCCCTTCCCTCGGGAAACTCTTT.

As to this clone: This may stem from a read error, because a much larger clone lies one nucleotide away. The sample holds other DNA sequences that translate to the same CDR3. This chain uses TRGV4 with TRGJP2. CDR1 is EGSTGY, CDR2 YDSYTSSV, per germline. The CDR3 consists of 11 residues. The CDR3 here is CATWLYWIKTF. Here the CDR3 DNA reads TGCGCCACCTGGCTATATTGGATCAAGACGTTT.

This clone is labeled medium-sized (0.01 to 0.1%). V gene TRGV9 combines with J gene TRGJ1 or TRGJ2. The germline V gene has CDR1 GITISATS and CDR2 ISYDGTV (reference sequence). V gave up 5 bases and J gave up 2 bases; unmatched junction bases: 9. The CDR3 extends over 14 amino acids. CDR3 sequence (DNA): TGTGCCTTGTGGGGGGCGGATTATTATTATAAGAAACTCTTT. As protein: CALWGADYYYKKLF.

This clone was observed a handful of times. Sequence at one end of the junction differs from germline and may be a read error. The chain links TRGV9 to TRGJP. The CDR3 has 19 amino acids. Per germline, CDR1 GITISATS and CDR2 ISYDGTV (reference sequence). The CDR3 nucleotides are TGTGCCTTGTGGGAGGTGCAGTCCAGGCATGAGTTGGGCAAAAAAATCAAGGTATTT. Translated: CALWEVQSRHELGKKIKVF.

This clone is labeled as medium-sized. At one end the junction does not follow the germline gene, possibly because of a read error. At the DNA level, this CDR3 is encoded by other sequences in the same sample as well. DNA for the CDR3: TGCGCCTTGTGGGAGGACACAAAAAAGAAACTCTTT. Its protein product is CALWEDTKKKLF. The chain combines TRGV9 with TRGJ1 or TRGJ2. Per the germline V gene, CDR1 is GITISATS and CDR2 is ISYDGTV (reference sequence). The CDR3 consists of 12 residues.

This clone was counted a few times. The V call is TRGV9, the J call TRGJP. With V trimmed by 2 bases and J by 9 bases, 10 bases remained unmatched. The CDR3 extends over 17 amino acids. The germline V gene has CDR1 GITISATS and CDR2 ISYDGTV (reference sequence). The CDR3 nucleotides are TGTGCCTTGTGGGAGGGGGTCCCGGGGTTGGGCAAAAAAATCAAGGTATTT. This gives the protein CALWEGVPGLGKKIKVF.

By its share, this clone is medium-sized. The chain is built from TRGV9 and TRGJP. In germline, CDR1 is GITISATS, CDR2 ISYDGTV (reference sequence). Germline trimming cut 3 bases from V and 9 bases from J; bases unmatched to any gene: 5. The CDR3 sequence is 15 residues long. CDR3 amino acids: CALWEYLLGKKIKVF. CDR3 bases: TGTGCCTTGTGGGAGTACCTGTTGGGCAAAAAAATCAAGGTATTT.

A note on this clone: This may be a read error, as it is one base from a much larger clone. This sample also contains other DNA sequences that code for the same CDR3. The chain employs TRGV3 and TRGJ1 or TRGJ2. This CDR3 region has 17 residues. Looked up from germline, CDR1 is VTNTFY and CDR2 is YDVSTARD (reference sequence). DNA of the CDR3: TGTGCCACCTGGGACAGCTCCCCCTTCAAGAATTATTACAAGAAACTCTTT. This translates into CATWDSSPFKNYYKKLF.

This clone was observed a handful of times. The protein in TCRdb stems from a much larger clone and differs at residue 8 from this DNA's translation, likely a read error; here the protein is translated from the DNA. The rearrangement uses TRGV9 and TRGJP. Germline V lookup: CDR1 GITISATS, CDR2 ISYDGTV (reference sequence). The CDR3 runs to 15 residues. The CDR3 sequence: CALWDQEFGKKIKVF. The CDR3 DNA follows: TGTGCCTTGTGGGATCAAGAGTTTGGCAAAAAAATCAAGGTATTT.

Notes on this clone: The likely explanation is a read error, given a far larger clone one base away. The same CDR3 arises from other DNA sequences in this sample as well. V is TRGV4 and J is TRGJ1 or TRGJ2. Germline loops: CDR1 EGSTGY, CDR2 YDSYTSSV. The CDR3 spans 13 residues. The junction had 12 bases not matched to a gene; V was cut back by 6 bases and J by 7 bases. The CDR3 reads CATWKIEGYKKLF. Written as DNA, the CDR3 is TGTGCCACCTGGAAAATTGAGGGGTATAAGAAACTCTTT.

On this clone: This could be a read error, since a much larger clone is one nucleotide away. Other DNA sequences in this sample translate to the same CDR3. DNA of the CDR3: TGTGCCCTGTGGGAGGTGCGGCCCTATAAGAAACTCTTT. It is translated as CALWEVRPYKKLF. The chain couples TRGV9 to TRGJ1 or TRGJ2. There are 13 residues in the CDR3. CDR1 GITISATS and CDR2 ISYDGTV come from the germline V gene (reference sequence).

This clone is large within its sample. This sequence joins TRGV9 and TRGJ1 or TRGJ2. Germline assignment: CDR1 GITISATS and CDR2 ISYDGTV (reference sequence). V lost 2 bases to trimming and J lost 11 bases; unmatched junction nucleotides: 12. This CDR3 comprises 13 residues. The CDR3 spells CALWEETSGEKLF. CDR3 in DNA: TGTGCCTTGTGGGAGGAAACTTCGGGGGAGAAACTCTTT.